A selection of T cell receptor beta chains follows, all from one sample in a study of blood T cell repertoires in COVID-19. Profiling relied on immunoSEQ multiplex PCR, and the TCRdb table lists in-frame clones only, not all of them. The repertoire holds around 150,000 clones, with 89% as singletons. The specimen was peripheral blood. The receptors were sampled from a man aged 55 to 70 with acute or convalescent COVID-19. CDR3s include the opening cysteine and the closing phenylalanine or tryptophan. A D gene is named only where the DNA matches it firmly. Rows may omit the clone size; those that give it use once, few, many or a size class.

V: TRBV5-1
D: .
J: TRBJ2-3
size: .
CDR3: CASSPTGTDTQYF
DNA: TGCGCCAGCAGCCCCACAGGGACAGATACGCAGTATTTT

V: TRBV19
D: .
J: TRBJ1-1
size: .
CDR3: CASRERQYLNTEAFF
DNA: TGTGCCAGTAGGGAACGACAGTACCTGAACACTGAAGCTTTCTTT

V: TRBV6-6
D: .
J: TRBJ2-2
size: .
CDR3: CASSPGGELFF
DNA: TGTGCCAGCAGTCCGGGAGGGGAGCTGTTTTTT

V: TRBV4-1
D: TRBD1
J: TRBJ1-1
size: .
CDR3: CASSQGDRARTEAFF
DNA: TGCGCCAGCAGCCAAGGGGACAGGGCGAGAACTGAAGCTTTCTTT

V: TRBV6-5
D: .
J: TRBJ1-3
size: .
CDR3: CASSPPGGNTIYF
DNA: TGTGCCAGCAGTCCACCGGGGGGAAACACCATATATTTT

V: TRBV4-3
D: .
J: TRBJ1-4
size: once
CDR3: CASSQDLQGYNEKLFF
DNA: TGCGCCAGCAGCCAGGACCTACAGGGTTATAATGAAAAACTGTTTTTT

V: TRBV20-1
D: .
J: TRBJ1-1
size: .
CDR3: CSAREVYEAFF
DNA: TGCAGTGCTAGAGAAGTCTATGAAGCTTTCTTT

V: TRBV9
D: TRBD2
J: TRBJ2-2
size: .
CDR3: CASNLAGGLNTGELFF
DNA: TGTGCCAGCAACCTGGCGGGGGGCTTGAACACCGGGGAGCTGTTTTTT

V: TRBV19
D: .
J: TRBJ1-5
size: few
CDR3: CASTTGMSNQPQHF
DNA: TGTGCTAGTACAACAGGGATGAGCAATCAGCCCCAGCATTTT

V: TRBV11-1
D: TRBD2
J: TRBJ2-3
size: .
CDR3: CASSSRLAGGVGTQYF
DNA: TGTGCCAGCAGCTCCCGACTAGCGGGGGGAGTCGGTACGCAGTATTTT

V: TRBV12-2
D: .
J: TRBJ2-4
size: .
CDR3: CASRLARGGPTTILAKNIQYF
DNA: TGTGCAAGTCGCTTAGCCCGAGGGGGACCAACAACGATTCTAGCCAAAAACATTCAGTACTTC

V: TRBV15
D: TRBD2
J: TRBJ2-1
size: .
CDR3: CATHGGGIYNEQFF
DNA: TGTGCCACCCACGGGGGGGGGATTTACAATGAGCAGTTCTTC

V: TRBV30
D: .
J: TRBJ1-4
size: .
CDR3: CAWSRGREKLFF
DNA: TGTGCCTGGAGCCGGGGGAGGGAAAAACTGTTTTTT

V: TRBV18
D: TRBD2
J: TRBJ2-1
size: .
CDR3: CASSPLRGRDYNEQFF
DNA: TGTGCCAGCTCGCCTCTCCGAGGGAGGGATTACAATGAGCAGTTCTTC

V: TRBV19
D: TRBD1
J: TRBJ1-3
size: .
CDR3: CASSSTSGTVSSGNTIYF
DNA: TGTGCCAGTAGTTCGACATCCGGGACAGTCAGCTCTGGAAACACCATATATTTT

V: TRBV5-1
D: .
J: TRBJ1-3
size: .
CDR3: CASSLAGGGRGNTIYF
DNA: TGCGCCAGCAGCTTAGCGGGCGGTGGGCGCGGAAACACCATATATTTT

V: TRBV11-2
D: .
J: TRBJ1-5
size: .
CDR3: CASSLALYQPQHF
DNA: TGTGCCAGCAGCTTAGCCCTATATCAGCCCCAGCATTTT

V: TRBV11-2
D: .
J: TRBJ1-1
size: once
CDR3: CASSLQSVTEAFF
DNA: TGTGCCAGCAGCTTACAATCGGTCACTGAAGCTTTCTTT

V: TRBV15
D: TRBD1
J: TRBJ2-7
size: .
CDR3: CATSVSTGVLYEQYF
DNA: TGTGCCACCAGCGTGTCGACAGGGGTTTTGTACGAGCAGTACTTC

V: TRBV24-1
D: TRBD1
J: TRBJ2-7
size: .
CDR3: CATSAPAQGARQYF
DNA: TGTGCCACCAGTGCCCCCGCTCAGGGGGCCAGGCAGTACTTC

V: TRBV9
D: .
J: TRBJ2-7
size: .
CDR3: CASSLRDTYEQYF
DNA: TGTGCCAGCAGCCTCCGGGACACCTACGAGCAGTACTTC

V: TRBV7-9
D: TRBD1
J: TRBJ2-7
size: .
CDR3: CASSLDRGYEQYF
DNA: TGTGCCAGCAGCCTGGACAGGGGTTACGAGCAGTACTTC

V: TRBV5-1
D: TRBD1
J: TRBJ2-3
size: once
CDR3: CASGDRTDTQYF
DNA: TGCGCCAGCGGGGACAGGACAGATACGCAGTATTTT

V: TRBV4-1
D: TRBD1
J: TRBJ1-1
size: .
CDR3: CASSQGDRVGTEAFF
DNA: TGCGCCAGCAGCCAGGGAGACAGGGTAGGAACTGAAGCTTTCTTT

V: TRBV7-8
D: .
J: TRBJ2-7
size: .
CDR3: CASSVQLSYEQYF
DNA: TGTGCCAGCAGCGTACAGCTTTCCTACGAGCAGTACTTC

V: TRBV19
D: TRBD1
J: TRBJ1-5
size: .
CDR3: CASRTDREGRNQPQHF
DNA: TGTGCCAGTAGAACCGACAGGGAAGGTCGCAATCAGCCCCAGCATTTT

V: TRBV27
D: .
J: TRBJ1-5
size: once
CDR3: CASRASTGMGSNQPQHF
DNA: TGTGCCAGCAGAGCCTCAACGGGGATGGGGAGCAATCAGCCCCAGCATTTT

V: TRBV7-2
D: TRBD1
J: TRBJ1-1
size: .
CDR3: CASSQGAYTEAFF
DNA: TGTGCCAGCAGCCAGGGGGCATATACTGAAGCTTTCTTT

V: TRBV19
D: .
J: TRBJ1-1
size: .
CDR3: CASSKQNTEAFF
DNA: TGTGCCAGTAGTAAACAAAACACTGAAGCTTTCTTT

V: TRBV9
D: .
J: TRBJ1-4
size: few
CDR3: CASSVGHQGEKLFF
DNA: TGTGCCAGCAGCGTTGGACACCAGGGGGAAAAACTGTTTTTT

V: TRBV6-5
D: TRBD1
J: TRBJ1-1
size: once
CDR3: CASSKDRGQTEAFF
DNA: TGTGCCAGCAGTAAGGACAGGGGGCAGACTGAAGCTTTCTTT

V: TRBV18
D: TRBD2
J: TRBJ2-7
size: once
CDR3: CASSPRGGDYEQYF
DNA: TGTGCCAGCTCTCCGCGGGGGGGAGACTACGAGCAGTACTTC

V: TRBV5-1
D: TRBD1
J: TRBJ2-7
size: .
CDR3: CASSIGQGAALYEQYF
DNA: TGCGCCAGCAGCATCGGACAGGGGGCCGCATTATACGAGCAGTACTTC

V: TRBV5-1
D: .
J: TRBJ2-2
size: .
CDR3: CASSLTGTNTGELFF
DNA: TGCGCCAGCAGCTTGACAGGCACGAACACCGGGGAGCTGTTTTTT

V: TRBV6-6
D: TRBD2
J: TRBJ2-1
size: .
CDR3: CASSHSVAGNVDEQFF
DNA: TGTGCCAGCAGCCATTCCGTAGCGGGGAACGTCGATGAGCAGTTCTTC

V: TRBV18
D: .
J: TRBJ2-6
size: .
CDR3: CASSHTDSFSGANVLTF
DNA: TGTGCCAGCTCACATACTGACAGCTTCTCTGGGGCCAACGTCCTGACTTTC

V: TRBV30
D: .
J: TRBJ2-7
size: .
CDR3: CAWSAQGGVYEQYF
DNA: TGTGCCTGGAGTGCTCAGGGTGGGGTGTACGAGCAGTACTTC

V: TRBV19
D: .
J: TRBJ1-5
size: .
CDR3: CASSFQGSGNQPQHF
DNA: TGTGCCAGTAGTTTCCAGGGTTCGGGCAATCAGCCCCAGCATTTT

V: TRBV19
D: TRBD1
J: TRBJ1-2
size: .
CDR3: CASSIGQGSGYTF
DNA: TGTGCCAGTAGTATTGGACAGGGGAGTGGCTACACCTTC

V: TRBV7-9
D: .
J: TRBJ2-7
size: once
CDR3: CASSLGQGIYHEQYF
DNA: TGTGCCAGCAGCTTAGGGCAGGGAATTTACCACGAGCAGTACTTC

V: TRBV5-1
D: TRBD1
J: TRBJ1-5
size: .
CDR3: CASSEGDRGFYSNQPQHF
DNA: TGCGCCAGCAGCGAAGGGGACAGGGGATTTTATAGCAATCAGCCCCAGCATTTT

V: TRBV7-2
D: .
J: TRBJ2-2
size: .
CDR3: CASSLDGLPGELFF
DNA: TGTGCCAGCAGCTTAGATGGCTTACCCGGGGAGCTGTTTTTT

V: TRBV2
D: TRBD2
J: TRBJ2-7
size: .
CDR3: CASSVSGGEQYF
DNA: TGTGCCAGCAGTGTTTCGGGGGGCGAGCAGTACTTC

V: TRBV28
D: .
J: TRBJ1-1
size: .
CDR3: CASSFGPGTEAFF
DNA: TGTGCCAGCAGTTTTGGCCCGGGCACTGAAGCTTTCTTT

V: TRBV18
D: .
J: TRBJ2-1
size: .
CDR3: CASSLRRGPGMGNEQFF
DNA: TGTGCCAGCTCCCTACGGCGAGGGCCGGGGATGGGCAATGAGCAGTTCTTC

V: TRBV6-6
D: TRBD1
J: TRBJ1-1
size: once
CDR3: CAIQDREATEAFF
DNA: TGTGCCATCCAAGACAGGGAGGCCACTGAAGCTTTCTTT

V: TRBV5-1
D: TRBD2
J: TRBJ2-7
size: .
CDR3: CASSRTSGDSYEQYF
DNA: TGCGCCAGCAGCCGGACTAGCGGGGACTCCTACGAGCAGTACTTC

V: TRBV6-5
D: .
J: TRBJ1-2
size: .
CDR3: CASRAGLGYTF
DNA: TGTGCCAGCAGGGCAGGGCTTGGCTACACCTTC

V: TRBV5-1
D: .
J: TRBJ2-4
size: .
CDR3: CASSLVSAKNIQYF
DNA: TGCGCCAGCAGCTTGGTTTCTGCCAAAAACATTCAGTACTTC

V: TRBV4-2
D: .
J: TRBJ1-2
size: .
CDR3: CASSQVVRYSNYGYTF
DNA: TGTGCCAGCAGCCAAGTAGTGAGATATTCTAACTATGGCTACACCTTC

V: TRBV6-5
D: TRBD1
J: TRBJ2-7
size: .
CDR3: CATLGETGSYEQYF
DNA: TGTGCCACCCTAGGGGAGACAGGGTCCTACGAGCAGTACTTC

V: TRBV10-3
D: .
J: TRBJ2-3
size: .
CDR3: CATGEVDTQYF
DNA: TGTGCCACCGGGGAGGTAGATACGCAGTATTTT

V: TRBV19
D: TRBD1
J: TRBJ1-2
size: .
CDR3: CASSIDNRGGYGYTF
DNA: TGTGCCAGTAGTATAGATAACAGGGGCGGCTATGGCTACACCTTC